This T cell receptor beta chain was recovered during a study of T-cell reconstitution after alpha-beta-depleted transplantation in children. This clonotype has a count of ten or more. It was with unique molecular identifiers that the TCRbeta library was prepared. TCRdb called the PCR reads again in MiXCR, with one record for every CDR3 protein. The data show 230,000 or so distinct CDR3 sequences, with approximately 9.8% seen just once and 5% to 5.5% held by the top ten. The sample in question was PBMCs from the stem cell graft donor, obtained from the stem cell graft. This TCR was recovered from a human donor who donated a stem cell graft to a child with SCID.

The CDR3 coding sequence is TGTGCCACCAGCAGAGATCGCGCGTTTCTCACCGGGGAGCTGTTTTTT. This encodes CATSRDRAFLTGELFF. The J gene is TRBJ2-2, the V gene TRBV15; D gene ambiguous. The ends were cut back, 0 bases at V and 4 bases at J, with 12 bases in the middle. The CDR3 covers 16 residues. Germline V gene lookup returns CDR1 LNHNV and CDR2 YYDKDF (reference sequence).